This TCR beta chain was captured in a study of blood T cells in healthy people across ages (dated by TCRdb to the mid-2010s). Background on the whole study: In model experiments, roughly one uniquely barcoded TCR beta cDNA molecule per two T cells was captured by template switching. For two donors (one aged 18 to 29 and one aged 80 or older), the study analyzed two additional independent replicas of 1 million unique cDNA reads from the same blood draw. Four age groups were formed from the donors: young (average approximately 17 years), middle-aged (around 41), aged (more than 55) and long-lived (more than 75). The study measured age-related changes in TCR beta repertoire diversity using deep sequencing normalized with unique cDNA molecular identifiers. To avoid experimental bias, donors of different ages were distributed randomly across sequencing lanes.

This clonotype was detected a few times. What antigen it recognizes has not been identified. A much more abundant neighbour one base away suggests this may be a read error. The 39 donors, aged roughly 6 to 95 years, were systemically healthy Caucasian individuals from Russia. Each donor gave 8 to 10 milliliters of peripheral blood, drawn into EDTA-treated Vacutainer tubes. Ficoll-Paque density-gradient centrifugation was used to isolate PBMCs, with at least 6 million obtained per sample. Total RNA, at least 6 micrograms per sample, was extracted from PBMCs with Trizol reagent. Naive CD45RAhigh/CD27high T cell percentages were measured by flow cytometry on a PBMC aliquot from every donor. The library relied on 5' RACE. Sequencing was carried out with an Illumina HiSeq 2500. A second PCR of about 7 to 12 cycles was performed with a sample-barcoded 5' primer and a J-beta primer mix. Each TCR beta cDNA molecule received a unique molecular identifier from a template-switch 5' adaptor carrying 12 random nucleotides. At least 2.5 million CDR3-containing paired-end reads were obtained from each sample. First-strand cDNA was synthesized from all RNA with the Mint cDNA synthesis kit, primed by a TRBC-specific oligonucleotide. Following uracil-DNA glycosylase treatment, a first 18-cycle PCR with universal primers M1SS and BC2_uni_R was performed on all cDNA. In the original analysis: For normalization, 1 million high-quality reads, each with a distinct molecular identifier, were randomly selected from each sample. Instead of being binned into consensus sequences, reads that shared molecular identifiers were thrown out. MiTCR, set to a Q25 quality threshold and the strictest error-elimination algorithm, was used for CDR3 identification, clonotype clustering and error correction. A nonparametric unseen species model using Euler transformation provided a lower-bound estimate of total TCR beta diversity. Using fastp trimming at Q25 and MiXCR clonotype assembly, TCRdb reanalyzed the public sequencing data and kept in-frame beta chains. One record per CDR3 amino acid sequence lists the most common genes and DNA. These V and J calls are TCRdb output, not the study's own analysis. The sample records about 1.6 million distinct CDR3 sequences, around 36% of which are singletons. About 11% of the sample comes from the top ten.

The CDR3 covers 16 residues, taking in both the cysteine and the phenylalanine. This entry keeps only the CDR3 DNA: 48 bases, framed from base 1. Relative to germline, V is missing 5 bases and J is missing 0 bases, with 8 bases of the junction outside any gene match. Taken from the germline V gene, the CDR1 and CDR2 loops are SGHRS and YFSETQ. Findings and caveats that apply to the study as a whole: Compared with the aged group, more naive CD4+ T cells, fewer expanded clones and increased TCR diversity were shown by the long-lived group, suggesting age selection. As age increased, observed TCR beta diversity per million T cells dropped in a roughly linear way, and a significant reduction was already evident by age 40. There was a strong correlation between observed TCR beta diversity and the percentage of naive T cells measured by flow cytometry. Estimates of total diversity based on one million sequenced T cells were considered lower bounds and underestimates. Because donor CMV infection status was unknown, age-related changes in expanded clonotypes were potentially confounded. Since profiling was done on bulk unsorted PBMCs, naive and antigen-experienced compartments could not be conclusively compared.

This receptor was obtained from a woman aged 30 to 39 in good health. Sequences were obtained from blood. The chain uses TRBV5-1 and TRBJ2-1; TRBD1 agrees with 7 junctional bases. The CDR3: CASRQGTGISYNEQFF. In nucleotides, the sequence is TGCGCCAGCAGACAGGGGACCGGGATCTCCTACAATGAGCAGTTCTTC.